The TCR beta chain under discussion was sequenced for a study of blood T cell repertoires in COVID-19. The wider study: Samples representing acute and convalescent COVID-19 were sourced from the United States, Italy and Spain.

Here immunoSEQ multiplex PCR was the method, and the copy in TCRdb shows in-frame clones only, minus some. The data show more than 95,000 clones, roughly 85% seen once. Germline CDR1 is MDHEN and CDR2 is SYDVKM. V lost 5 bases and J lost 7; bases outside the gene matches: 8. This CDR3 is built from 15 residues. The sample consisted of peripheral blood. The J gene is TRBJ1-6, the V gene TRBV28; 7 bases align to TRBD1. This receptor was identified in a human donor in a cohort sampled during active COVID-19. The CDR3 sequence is CASSLGDSLNSPLHF. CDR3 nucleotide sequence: TGTGCCAGCAGTCTGGGGGACAGCCTAAATTCACCCCTCCACTTT.